This is a list of T cell receptor beta chains from one sample in a study of cytomegalovirus exposure and HLA in healthy donors. Assay: immunoSEQ multiplex PCR; the TCRdb copy retains only in-frame clones and omits some. The profile covers fewer than 75,000 clones, with 70% to 85% appearing a single time and 2.9% taken by the ten largest. Sequences were obtained from PBMCs. The receptors shown here come from a woman aged 25 to 39 in good health and CMV-seronegative. Both conserved end residues are part of each CDR3. D genes are given only for firm matches. Rows may omit the clone size; those that give it use once, few, many or a size class.

v_call	d_call	j_call	clone_size	cdr3_nt	cdr3_aa
TRBV11-2	TRBD1	TRBJ2-5	few	TGTGCCAGCAGCTTAGACCCCCCCGGGACAGGGAGAGAGACCCAGTACTTC	CASSLDPPGTGRETQYF
TRBV9	-	TRBJ1-3	-	TGTGCCAGCAGCGTAGAGCCGTTAAGCTCTGGAAACACCATATATTTT	CASSVEPLSSGNTIYF
TRBV9	-	TRBJ2-1	-	TGTGCCAGCAGCTCCCGAACTTCGACCGCGGCCAATGAGCAGTTCTTC	CASSSRTSTAANEQFF
TRBV19	-	TRBJ2-6	few	TGTGCCAGTAGTATGGTCAGCTCTGGGGCCAACGTCCTGACTTTC	CASSMVSSGANVLTF
TRBV11-2	-	TRBJ2-7	-	TGTGCCAGCAGCTTTACGGGGTACGAGCAGTACTTC	CASSFTGYEQYF
TRBV19	TRBD2	TRBJ2-1	-	TGTGCCAGTACGAGCGGGAGAGTCAATGAGCAGTTCTTC	CASTSGRVNEQFF
TRBV7-2	TRBD2	TRBJ2-1	once	TGTGCCAGCAGCTTGACCGGGAGGGCCGATGAGCAGTTCTTC	CASSLTGRADEQFF
TRBV27	TRBD2	TRBJ2-1	-	TGTGCCAGCAGTTCGGGACTAGCGGGAGATGAGCAGTTCTTC	CASSSGLAGDEQFF
TRBV6-4	TRBD2	TRBJ2-1	-	TGTGCCAGCAGACCCGGGACTAGCGGTTACAATGAGCAGTTCTTC	CASRPGTSGYNEQFF
TRBV11-3	-	TRBJ2-2	-	TGTGCCAGCAGCTTTCGGGTGAACACCGGGGAGCTGTTTTTT	CASSFRVNTGELFF
TRBV10-3	-	TRBJ2-3	-	TGTGCCATCAGTGAGTCCCGGGGTATGAGCACAGATACGCAGTATTTT	CAISESRGMSTDTQYF
TRBV5-1	-	TRBJ2-1	-	TGCGCCAGCAGCTTGGAGGCAGGGGTCCCCAATGAGCAGTTCTTC	CASSLEAGVPNEQFF
TRBV5-6	-	TRBJ1-6	-	TGTGCCAGCAGCTGGGCGGGATATAATTCACCCCTCCACTTT	CASSWAGYNSPLHF
TRBV5-6	-	TRBJ1-2	-	TGTGCCAGCAGCTTCTTGTCTCGGGGGGGCTACACCTTC	CASSFLSRGGYTF
TRBV9	TRBD1	TRBJ2-2	-	TGTGCCAGCAGTCTAGGACAGGGGGCAAAGGCCGGGGAGCTGTTTTTT	CASSLGQGAKAGELFF
TRBV2	-	TRBJ1-1	-	TGTGCCAGCAGTGAAAAGCGAGGTTCCACTGAAGCTTTCTTT	CASSEKRGSTEAFF
TRBV27	TRBD1	TRBJ1-5	once	TGTGCCAGCAGTTATAGTGCAGGGGGTGGGAGCAATCAGCCCCAGCATTTT	CASSYSAGGGSNQPQHF